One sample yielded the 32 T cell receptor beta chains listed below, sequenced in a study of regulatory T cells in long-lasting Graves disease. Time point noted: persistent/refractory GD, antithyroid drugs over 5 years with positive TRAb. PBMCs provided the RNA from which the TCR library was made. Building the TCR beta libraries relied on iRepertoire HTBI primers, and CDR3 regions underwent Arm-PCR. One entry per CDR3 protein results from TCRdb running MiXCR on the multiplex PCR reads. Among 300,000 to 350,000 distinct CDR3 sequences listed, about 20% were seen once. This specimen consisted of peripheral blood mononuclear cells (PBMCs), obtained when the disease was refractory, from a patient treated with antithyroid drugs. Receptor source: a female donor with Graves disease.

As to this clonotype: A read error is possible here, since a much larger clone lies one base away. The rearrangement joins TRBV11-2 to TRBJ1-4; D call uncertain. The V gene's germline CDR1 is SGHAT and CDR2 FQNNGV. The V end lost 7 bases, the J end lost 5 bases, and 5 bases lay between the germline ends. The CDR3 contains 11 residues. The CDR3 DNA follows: TGTGCCAGCATGGGGAATGAAAAACTGTTTTTT. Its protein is CASMGNEKLFF. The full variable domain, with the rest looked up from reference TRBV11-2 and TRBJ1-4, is EAGVAQSPRYKIIEKRQSVAFWCNPISGHATLYWYQQILGQGPKLLIQFQNNGVVDDSQLPKDRFSAERLKGVDSTLKIQPAKLEDSAVYLCASMGNEKLFFGSGTQLSVL.

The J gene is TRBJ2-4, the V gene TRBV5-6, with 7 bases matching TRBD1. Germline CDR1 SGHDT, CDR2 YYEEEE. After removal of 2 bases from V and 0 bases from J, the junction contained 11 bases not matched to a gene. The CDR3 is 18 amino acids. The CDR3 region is CASSFFIRGHGAKNIQYF. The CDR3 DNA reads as TGTGCCAGCAGCTTTTTCATAAGGGGGCATGGAGCCAAAAACATTCAGTACTTC.

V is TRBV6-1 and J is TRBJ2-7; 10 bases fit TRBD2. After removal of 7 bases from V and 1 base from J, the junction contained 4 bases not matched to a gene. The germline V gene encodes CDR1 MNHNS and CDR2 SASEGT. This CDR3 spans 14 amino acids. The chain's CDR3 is CASNPSGGSYEQYF. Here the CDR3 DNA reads TGTGCCAGCAACCCTAGCGGGGGTTCCTACGAGCAGTACTTC.

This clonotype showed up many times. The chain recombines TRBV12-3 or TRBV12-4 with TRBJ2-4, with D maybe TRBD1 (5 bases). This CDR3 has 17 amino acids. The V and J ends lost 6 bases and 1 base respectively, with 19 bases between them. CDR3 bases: TGTGCCAGCAGATCCAATCAGGGTGTTTCGGCCAAAAACATTCAGTACTTC. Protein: CASRSNQGVSAKNIQYF.

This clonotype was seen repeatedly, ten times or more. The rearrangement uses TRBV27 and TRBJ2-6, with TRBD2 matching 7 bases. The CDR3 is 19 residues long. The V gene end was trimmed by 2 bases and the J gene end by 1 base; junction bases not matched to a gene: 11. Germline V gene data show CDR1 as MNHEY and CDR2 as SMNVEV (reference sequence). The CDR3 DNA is TGTGCCAGCAGTTTAATGGCGGGGGACCCTATATCTGGGGCCAACGTCCTGACTTTC. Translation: CASSLMAGDPISGANVLTF. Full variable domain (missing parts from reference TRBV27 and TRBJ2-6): EAQVTQNPRYLITVTGKKLTVTCSQNMNHEYMSWYRQDPGLGLRQIYYSMNVEVTDKGDVPEGYKVSRKEKRNFPLILESPSPNQTSLYFCASSLMAGDPISGANVLTFGAGSRLTVL.

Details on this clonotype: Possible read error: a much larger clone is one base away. In DNA, the CDR3 is TGTGCCAGCAGCTCTCCTTCTCTTGCAGGAATTAACACTGAAGCTTTCTTT. The encoded protein is CASSSPSLAGINTEAFF. The chain uses TRBV11-2 and TRBJ1-1; D unclear. The V end lost 4 bases, the J end lost 2 bases, and 20 bases lay between the germline ends. This CDR3 is built from 17 residues. The germline V gene encodes CDR1 SGHAT and CDR2 FQNNGV.

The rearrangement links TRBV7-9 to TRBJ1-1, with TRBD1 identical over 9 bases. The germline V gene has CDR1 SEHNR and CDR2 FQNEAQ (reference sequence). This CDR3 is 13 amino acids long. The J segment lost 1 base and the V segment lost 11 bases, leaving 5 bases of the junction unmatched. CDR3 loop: CAGDREANTEAFF. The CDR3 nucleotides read TGTGCCGGGGACAGGGAGGCGAACACTGAAGCTTTCTTT. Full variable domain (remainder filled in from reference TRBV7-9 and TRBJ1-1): DTGVSQNPRHKITKRGQNVTFRCDPISEHNRLYWYRQTLGQGPEFLTYFQNEAQLEKSRLLSDRFSAERPKGSFSTLEIQRTEQGDSAMYLCAGDREANTEAFFGQGTRLTVV.

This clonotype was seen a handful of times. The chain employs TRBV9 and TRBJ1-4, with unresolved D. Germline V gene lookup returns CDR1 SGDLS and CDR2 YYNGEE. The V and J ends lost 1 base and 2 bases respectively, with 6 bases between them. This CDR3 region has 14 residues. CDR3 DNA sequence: TGTGCCAGCAGCGTACAGAGCACTAATGAAAAACTGTTTTTT. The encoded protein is CASSVQSTNEKLFF. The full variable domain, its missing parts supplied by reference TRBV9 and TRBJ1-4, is DSGVTQTPKHLITATGQRVTLRCSPRSGDLSVYWYQQSLDQGLQFLIQYYNGEERAKGNILERFSAQQFPDLHSELNLSSLELGDSALYFCASSVQSTNEKLFFGSGTQLSVL.

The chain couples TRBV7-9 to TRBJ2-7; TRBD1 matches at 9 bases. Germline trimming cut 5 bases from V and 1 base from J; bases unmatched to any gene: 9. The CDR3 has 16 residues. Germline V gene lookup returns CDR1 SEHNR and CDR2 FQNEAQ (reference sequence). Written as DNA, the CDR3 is TGTGCCAGCAGCATATCTCCCGGGACAGGGTCCTACGAGCAGTACTTC. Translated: CASSISPGTGSYEQYF.

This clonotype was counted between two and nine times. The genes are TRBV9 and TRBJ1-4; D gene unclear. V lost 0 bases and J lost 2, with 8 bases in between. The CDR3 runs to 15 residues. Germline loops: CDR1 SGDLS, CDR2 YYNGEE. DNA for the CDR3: TGTGCCAGCAGCGTAGGTCCGGATACTAATGAAAAACTGTTTTTT. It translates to CASSVGPDTNEKLFF.

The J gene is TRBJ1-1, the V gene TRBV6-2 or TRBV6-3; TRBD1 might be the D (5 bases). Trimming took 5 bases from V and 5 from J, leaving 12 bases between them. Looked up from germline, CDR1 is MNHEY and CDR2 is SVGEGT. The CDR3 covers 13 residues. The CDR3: CASSPGRWTEAFF. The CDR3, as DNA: TGTGCCAGCAGTCCAGGGAGATGGACTGAAGCTTTCTTT.

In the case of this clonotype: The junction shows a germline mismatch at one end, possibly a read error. The CDR3 sequence: CASGGGLNTEALF. The CDR3 nucleotides read TGTGCTAGTGGAGGGGGGTTGAACACTGAAGCTCTCTTT. The chain carries TRBV12-5 and TRBJ1-1; D might be TRBD1 (6 bases). Germline CDR1 LGHNT, CDR2 FRNRAP. This CDR3 has 13 amino acids.

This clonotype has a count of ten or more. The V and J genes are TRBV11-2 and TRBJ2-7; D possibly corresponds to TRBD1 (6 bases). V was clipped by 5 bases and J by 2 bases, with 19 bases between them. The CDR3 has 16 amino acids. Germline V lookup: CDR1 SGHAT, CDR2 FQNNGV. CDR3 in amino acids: CASSHSPQGTTYEQYF. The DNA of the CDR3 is TGTGCCAGCAGCCATTCCCCCCAGGGGACCACCTACGAGCAGTACTTC. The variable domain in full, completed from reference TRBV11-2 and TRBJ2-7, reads EAGVAQSPRYKIIEKRQSVAFWCNPISGHATLYWYQQILGQGPKLLIQFQNNGVVDDSQLPKDRFSAERLKGVDSTLKIQPAKLEDSAVYLCASSHSPQGTTYEQYFGPGTRLTVT.

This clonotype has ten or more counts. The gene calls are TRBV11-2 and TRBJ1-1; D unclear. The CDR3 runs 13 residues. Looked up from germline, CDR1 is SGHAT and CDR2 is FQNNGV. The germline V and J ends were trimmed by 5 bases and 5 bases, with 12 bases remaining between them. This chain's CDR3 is CASSTSSVTEAFF. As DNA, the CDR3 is TGTGCCAGCAGCACCTCTTCCGTTACTGAAGCTTTCTTT.

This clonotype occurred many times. CDR3 nucleotide sequence: TGTGCCAGCAGTGAAGCGGCAGGCAATAATTCACCCCTCCACTTT. Protein: CASSEAAGNNSPLHF. The chain links TRBV6-1 to TRBJ1-6; D is unresolved. V lost 0 bases, J lost 5 bases, and 8 bases lay in between. This CDR3 contains 15 residues. Germline CDR1 and CDR2: MNHNS and SASEGT.

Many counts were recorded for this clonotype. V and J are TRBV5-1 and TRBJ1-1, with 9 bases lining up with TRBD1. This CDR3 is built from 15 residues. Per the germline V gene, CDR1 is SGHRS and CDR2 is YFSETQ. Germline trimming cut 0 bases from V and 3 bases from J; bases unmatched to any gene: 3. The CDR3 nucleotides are TGCGCCAGCAGCTTGGGGGACAGGGTATACACTGAAGCTTTCTTT. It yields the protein CASSLGDRVYTEAFF.

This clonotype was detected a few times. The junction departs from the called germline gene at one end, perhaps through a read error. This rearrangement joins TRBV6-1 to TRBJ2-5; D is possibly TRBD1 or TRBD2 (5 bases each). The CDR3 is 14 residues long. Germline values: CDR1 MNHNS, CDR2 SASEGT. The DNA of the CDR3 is TGCGCCAGCAGCCAAGTGGGGGACCAAGAGACCCAGTACTTC. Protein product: CASSQVGDQETQYF.

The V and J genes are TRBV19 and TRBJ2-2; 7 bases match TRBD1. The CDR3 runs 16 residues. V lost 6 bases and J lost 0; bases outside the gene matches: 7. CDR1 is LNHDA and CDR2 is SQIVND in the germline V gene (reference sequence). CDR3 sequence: CASRMAGTANTGELFF. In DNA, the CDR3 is TGTGCCAGTAGGATGGCCGGGACAGCGAACACCGGGGAGCTGTTTTTT.

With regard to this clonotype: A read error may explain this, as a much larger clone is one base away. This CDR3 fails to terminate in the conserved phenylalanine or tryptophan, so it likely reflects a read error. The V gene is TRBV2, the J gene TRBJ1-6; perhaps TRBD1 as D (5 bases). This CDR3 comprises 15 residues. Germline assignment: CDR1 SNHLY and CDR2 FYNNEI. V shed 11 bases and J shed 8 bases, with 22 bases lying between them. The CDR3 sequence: CARTNPGLRDSPLHS. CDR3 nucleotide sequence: TGTGCCCGCACAAACCCGGGACTTAGGGATTCACCCCTCCACTCT.

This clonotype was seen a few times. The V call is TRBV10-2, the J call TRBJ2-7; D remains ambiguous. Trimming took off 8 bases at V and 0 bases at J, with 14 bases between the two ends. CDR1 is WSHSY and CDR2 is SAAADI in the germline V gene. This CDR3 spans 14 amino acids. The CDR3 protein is CASLSLEFSYEQYF. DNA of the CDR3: TGCGCCAGCCTGTCCCTGGAGTTCTCCTACGAGCAGTACTTC.

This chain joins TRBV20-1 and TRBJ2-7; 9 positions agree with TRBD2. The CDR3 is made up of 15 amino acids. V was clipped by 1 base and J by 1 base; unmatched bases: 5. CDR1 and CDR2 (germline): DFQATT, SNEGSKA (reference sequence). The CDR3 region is CSARVGTSSSYEQYF. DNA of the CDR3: TGCAGTGCTAGAGTCGGGACTAGCTCTTCCTACGAGCAGTACTTC.

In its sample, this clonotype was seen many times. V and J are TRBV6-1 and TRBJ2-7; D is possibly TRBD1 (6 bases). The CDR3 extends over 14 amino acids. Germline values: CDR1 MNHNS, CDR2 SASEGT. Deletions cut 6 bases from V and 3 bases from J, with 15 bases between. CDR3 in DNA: TGTGCCAGCAGCCCCCTCGGACAGTACTACGAGCAGTACTTC. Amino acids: CASSPLGQYYEQYF.

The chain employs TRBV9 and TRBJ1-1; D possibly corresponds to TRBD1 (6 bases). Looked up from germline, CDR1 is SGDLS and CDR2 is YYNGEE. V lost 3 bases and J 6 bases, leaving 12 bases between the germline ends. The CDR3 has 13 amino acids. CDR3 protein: CASSAYRESEAFF. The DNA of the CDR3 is TGTGCCAGCAGCGCCTACAGGGAATCTGAAGCTTTCTTT. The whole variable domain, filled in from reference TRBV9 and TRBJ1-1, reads DSGVTQTPKHLITATGQRVTLRCSPRSGDLSVYWYQQSLDQGLQFLIQYYNGEERAKGNILERFSAQQFPDLHSELNLSSLELGDSALYFCASSAYRESEAFFGQGTRLTVV.

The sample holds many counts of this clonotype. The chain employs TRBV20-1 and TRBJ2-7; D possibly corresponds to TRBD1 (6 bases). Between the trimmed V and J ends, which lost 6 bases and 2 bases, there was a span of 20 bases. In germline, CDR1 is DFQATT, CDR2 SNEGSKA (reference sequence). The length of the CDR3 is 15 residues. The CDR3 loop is CSARQSGTMTYEQYF. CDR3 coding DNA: TGCAGTGCCAGACAATCTGGGACAATGACCTACGAGCAGTACTTC.

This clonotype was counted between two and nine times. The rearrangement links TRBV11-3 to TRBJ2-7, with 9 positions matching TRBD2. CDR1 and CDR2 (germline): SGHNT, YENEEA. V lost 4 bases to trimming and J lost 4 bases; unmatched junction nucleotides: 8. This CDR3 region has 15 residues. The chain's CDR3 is CASSSTSGSWYEQYF. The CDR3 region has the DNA TGTGCCAGCAGCTCAACTAGCGGGTCCTGGTACGAGCAGTACTTC.

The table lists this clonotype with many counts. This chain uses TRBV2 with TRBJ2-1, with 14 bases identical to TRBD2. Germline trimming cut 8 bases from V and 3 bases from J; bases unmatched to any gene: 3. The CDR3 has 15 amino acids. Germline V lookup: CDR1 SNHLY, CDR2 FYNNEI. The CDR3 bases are TGTGCCAGCGTGACTAGCGGGGGGGGCTACAATGAGCAGTTCTTC. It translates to CASVTSGGGYNEQFF. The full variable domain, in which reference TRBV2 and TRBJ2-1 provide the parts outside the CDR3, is EPEVTQTPSHQVTQMGQEVILRCVPISNHLYFYWYRQILGQKVEFLVSFYNNEISEKSEIFDDQFSVERPDGSNFTLKIRSTKLEDSAMYFCASVTSGGGYNEQFFGPGTRLTVL.

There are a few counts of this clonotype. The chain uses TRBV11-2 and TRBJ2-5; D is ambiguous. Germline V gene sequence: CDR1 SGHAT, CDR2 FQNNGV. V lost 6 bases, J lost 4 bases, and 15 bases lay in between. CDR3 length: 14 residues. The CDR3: CASRGRTLGETQYF. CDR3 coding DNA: TGTGCCAGCAGAGGCCGGACCCTTGGAGAGACCCAGTACTTC.

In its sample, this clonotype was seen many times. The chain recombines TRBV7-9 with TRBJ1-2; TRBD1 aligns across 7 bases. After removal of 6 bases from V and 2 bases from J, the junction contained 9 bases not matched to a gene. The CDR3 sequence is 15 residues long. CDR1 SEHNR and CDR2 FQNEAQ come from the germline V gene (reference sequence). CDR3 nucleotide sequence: TGTGCCAGCAGTCTTCCGGACAGGACCAACTATGGCTACACCTTC. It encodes CASSLPDRTNYGYTF.

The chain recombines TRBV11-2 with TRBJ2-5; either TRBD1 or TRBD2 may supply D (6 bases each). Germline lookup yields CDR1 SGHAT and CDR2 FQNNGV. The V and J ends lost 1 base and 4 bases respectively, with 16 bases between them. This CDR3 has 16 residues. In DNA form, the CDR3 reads TGTGCCAGCAGCTTAGCTGGGGGCGGAGGGTCAGAGACCCAGTACTTC. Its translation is CASSLAGGGGSETQYF.

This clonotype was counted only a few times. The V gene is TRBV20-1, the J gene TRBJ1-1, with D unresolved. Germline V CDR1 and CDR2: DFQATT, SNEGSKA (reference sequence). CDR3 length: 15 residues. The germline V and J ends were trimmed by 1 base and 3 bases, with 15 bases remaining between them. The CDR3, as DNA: TGCAGTGCTAGAGTAGGAGGTTCCCTCGACACTGAAGCTTTCTTT. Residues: CSARVGGSLDTEAFF.

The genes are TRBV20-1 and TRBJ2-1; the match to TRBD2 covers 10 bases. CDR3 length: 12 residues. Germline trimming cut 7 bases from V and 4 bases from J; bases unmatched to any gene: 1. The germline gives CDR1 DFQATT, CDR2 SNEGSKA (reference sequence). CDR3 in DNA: TGCAGTGGGACTAGCGGTTACAATGAGCAGTTCTTC. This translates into CSGTSGYNEQFF.

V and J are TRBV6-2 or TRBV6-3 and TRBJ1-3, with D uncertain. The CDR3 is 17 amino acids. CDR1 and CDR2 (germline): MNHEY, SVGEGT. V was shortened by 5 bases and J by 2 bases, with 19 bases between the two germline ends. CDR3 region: CASSEHRIVLAGNTIYF. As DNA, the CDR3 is TGTGCCAGCAGTGAACACAGAATAGTACTGGCTGGAAACACCATATATTTT.